The clone carrying this T cell receptor (beta chain) was found once. This entry belongs to a study of blood T cell repertoires in COVID-19. Data came from immunoSEQ multiplex PCR; TCRdb stores just in-frame clones and leaves some out. The sample lists over 120,000 clones, 70% to 85% seen once, with over 2.5% in the top ten. Germline V gene data show CDR1 as SEHNR and CDR2 as FQNEAQ (reference sequence). Trimming cost V 1 base and J 7 bases, with 16 bases left between them. The CDR3 is 15 residues long. The rearrangement links TRBV7-9 to TRBJ1-1; D is possibly TRBD1 (5 bases). The receptor comes from a woman of 80 years or more with acute or convalescent COVID-19. Source material: peripheral blood. CDR3 in DNA: TGTGCCAGCAGCTTAGTTCTGGGTGGGGCCAGTGAAGCTTTCTTT. Translated, it gives CASSLVLGGASEAFF.